One sample yielded the 27 T cell receptor beta chains listed below, sequenced in a study of T-cell memory formation after mild COVID-19. TCRdb reprocessed the 5' RACE reads via MiXCR and lists one record per CDR3 protein. Among approximately 100,000 distinct CDR3 sequences listed, 15% to 20% were seen once. The sequenced material came from PBMCs or a T cell subset sorted from them (not recorded which). These receptors were collected from an adult woman who had mild COVID-19 (a few samples of this study predate the infection). Cell type and time point are not known.

This clonotype has more than one count but fewer than ten. The chain combines TRBV5-6 with TRBJ2-1, with a possible D match to TRBD1 (6 bases). V dropped 2 bases and J dropped 7 bases, with 10 bases sitting between them. There are 13 residues in the CDR3. Germline lookup yields CDR1 SGHDT and CDR2 YYEEEE. The CDR3 here is CASSFTGRNEQFF. The CDR3 DNA reads as TGTGCCAGCAGCTTTACAGGGCGGAATGAGCAGTTCTTC.

A few counts support this clonotype. The rearrangement links TRBV6-4 to TRBJ2-1; the match to TRBD2 covers 7 bases. The V segment lost 3 bases and the J segment 3 bases; nucleotides outside the gene matches: 5. Germline lookup yields CDR1 MRHNA and CDR2 SNTAGT. CDR3 length: 15 amino acids. CDR3 DNA: TGTGCCAGCAGTGAACGGTCTAGCGGCTACAATGAGCAGTTCTTC. Translation gives CASSERSSGYNEQFF.

V gene TRBV12-5 combines with J gene TRBJ2-1; TRBD2 aligns across 14 bases. Losses at the gene ends were 7 bases for V and 0 bases for J; bases not matched to a gene: 5. The V gene's germline CDR1 is LGHNT and CDR2 FRNRAP. The CDR3 sequence is 17 residues long. CDR3 sequence: CASAPGTSGSSYNEQFF. The CDR3 nucleotides read TGTGCTAGTGCCCCAGGGACTAGCGGGAGCTCCTACAATGAGCAGTTCTTC.

The CDR3 is CASSLDSSGPQETQYF. CDR3 DNA: TGTGCCAGCAGCTTAGACTCCAGCGGGCCACAAGAGACCCAGTACTTC. V usage is TRBV13 and J usage is TRBJ2-5; D possibly corresponds to TRBD2 (6 bases). The V and J ends lost 1 base and 2 bases respectively, with 14 bases between them. CDR1 and CDR2 from the germline V gene are PRHDT and FYEKMQ (reference sequence). CDR3 length equals 16 residues.

The chain recombines TRBV30 with TRBJ1-1; 9 positions match TRBD1. The V gene's germline CDR1 is GTSNPN and CDR2 SVGIG (reference sequence). The CDR3 covers 14 residues. V gave up 2 bases and J gave up 1 base; unmatched junction bases: 2. For the CDR3, the DNA is TGTGCCTGGAGTACGGGACAGGGGAACACTGAAGCTTTCTTT. Protein product: CAWSTGQGNTEAFF. Supplemented by reference TRBV30 and TRBJ1-1, the full variable domain reads SQTIHQWPATLVQPVGSPLSLECTVEGTSNPNLYWYRQAAGRGLQLLFYSVGIGQISSEVPQNLSASRPQDRQFILSSKKLLLSDSGFYLCAWSTGQGNTEAFFGQGTRLTVV.

The chain joins TRBV30 to TRBJ2-7; D tentatively reads TRBD1 or TRBD2 (5 bases each). V gave up 2 bases and J gave up 7 bases, with 15 bases separating them. Germline CDR1 and CDR2: GTSNPN and SVGIG (reference sequence). The CDR3 is 13 residues long. The CDR3 bases are TGTGCCTGGAGTATGAGGGACGCGAGGGAGCAGTACTTC. This encodes CAWSMRDAREQYF.

V usage is TRBV5-1 and J usage is TRBJ2-7; the D gene is possibly TRBD1 (5 bases). The germline V and J ends were trimmed by 5 bases and 0 bases, with 9 bases remaining between them. Germline CDR1 SGHRS, CDR2 YFSETQ. There are 13 residues in the CDR3. The CDR3 is CASRPDTSYEQYF. Here the CDR3 DNA reads TGCGCCAGCAGGCCGGACACCTCCTACGAGCAGTACTTC.

V usage is TRBV10-3 and J usage is TRBJ1-1; the match to TRBD1 covers 7 bases. Germline V lookup: CDR1 ENHRY, CDR2 SYGVKD. V was pared by 3 bases and J by 1 base, with 8 bases of the junction left unmatched. The CDR3 is 16 amino acids. The CDR3 here is CAISETGVRRNTEAFF. DNA of the CDR3: TGTGCCATCAGTGAAACAGGGGTTCGGAGGAACACTGAAGCTTTCTTT.

This sequence joins TRBV2 and TRBJ1-1; D remains ambiguous. CDR1 is SNHLY and CDR2 is FYNNEI in the germline V gene. The CDR3 consists of 14 residues. Trimming took off 5 bases at V and 1 base at J, with 11 bases between the two ends. The CDR3 sequence is CASSYDGQNTEAFF. The CDR3 DNA sequence: TGTGCCAGCAGTTACGACGGCCAGAACACTGAAGCTTTCTTT.

In this sample, this clonotype turned up a few times. The chain carries TRBV5-6 and TRBJ2-7; D not resolved. This CDR3 has 12 residues. The germline CDR1 and CDR2 sequences are SGHDT and YYEEEE. Trimming took 2 bases from V and 5 from J, leaving 8 bases between them. The CDR3 nucleotides read TGTGCCAGCAGCTTACAGACTGACGAGCAGTACTTC. It translates to CASSLQTDEQYF.

CDR3: CASSYSFDSPYGYTF. The CDR3 DNA sequence: TGTGCCAGCAGTTACTCGTTTGACAGTCCCTATGGCTACACCTTC. The chain links TRBV6-5 to TRBJ1-2, with a possible D match to TRBD1 (5 bases). This CDR3 comprises 15 residues. Germline loops: CDR1 MNHEY, CDR2 SVGAGI. V gave up 0 bases and J gave up 4 bases, with 12 bases separating them.

This rearrangement joins TRBV20-1 to TRBJ1-2; D not resolved. With 3 bases removed from V and 7 bases from J, the gap between germline ends came to 18 bases. This CDR3 has 14 residues. CDR1 DFQATT and CDR2 SNEGSKA come from the germline V gene (reference sequence). Here the CDR3 DNA reads TGCAGTGCTAGGGAACACAGAGAAGGCGGTGGCTACACCTTC. It is translated as CSAREHREGGGYTF.

This sequence joins TRBV29-1 and TRBJ1-1; a weak D match, TRBD1 (5 bases). V lost 4 bases to trimming and J lost 6 bases, with 12 bases between them. Germline assignment: CDR1 SQVTM and CDR2 ANQGSEA. The CDR3 sequence is 12 residues long. The CDR3 spells CSVAHEGPEAFF. The CDR3 DNA reads TGCAGCGTTGCCCACGAGGGGCCTGAAGCTTTCTTT.

The chain couples TRBV7-8 to TRBJ2-7; D uncertain. Germline V lookup: CDR1 SGHVS, CDR2 FQNEAQ. The CDR3 has 12 residues. The V gene lost 1 base and the J gene lost 7 bases, with 8 bases spanning the gap. The CDR3 bases are TGTGCCAGCAGCTTAGGGTCGCATGAGCAGTACTTC. Residues: CASSLGSHEQYF.

This chain joins TRBV12-3 or TRBV12-4 and TRBJ1-2; D perhaps matches TRBD1 (5 bases). The germline V and J ends were trimmed by 6 bases and 12 bases, with 26 bases remaining between them. CDR3 length equals 15 residues. This CDR3 reads CASSTPGRRGLTHTF. The DNA for the CDR3 is TGTGCCAGCAGCACCCCGGGGCGCCGCGGATTGACCCACACCTTC.

This clonotype has more than one count but fewer than ten. J is TRBJ1-2 and V is TRBV3-1; TRBD1 is a possible D gene (6 bases). This CDR3 is built from 14 residues. With 0 bases removed from V and 6 bases from J, the gap between germline ends came to 11 bases. Per the germline V gene, CDR1 is LGHDT and CDR2 is YNNKEL (reference sequence). Here the CDR3 DNA reads TGTGCCAGCAGCCAAGATTGGGACATAAATGGCTACACCTTC. As protein: CASSQDWDINGYTF.

This clonotype was observed a handful of times. The junction departs from the called germline gene at one end, perhaps through a read error. The chain links TRBV5-1 to TRBJ2-3; 14 bases map to TRBD2. There are 16 residues in the CDR3. Germline CDR1 SGHRS, CDR2 YFSETQ. The CDR3 DNA follows: TGCGCCAGCAGCCCGGGGACTAGCGGGAGCATAGATACGCAGTATTTT. Encoded protein: CASSPGTSGSIDTQYF. Looking up the rest from reference TRBV5-1 and TRBJ2-3 gives the full variable domain: KAGVTQTPRYLIKTRGQQVTLSCSPISGHRSVSWYQQTPGQGLQFLFEYFSETQRNKGNFPGRFSGRQFSNSRSEMNVSTLELGDSALYLCASSPGTSGSIDTQYFGPGTRLTVL.

This chain uses TRBV4-1 with TRBJ1-1; TRBD1 is a possible D gene (5 bases). The ends were cut back, 1 base at V and 1 base at J, with 19 bases in the middle. Germline CDR1 reads MGHRA; CDR2 reads YSYEKL. This CDR3 comprises 18 residues. In DNA form, the CDR3 reads TGCGCCAGCAGCCAAGTTTTCCGCAGAACCGACAGGAACACTGAAGCTTTCTTT. This translates into CASSQVFRRTDRNTEAFF.

The V call is TRBV27, the J call TRBJ1-1; D not certain. The CDR3 is 15 amino acids. CDR1 is MNHEY, CDR2 SMNVEV, per germline (reference sequence). The V end was cut by 5 bases, the J end by 0 bases, with 13 bases between. The CDR3 region is CASSPREGLNTEAFF. In nucleotides, the CDR3 is TGTGCCAGCAGTCCCCGGGAGGGCTTGAACACTGAAGCTTTCTTT.

The chain combines TRBV7-3 with TRBJ2-6, with D possibly TRBD2 on 6 matching bases. CDR3 length equals 19 residues. Trimming took off 0 bases at V and 2 bases at J, with 17 bases between the two ends. CDR1 is SGHTA, CDR2 FQGTGA, per germline. CDR3: CASSLTIVVPGAGANVLTF. The CDR3 DNA follows: TGTGCCAGCAGCTTAACAATCGTGGTACCGGGGGCTGGGGCCAACGTCCTGACTTTC. Complete variable domain (other parts from reference TRBV7-3 and TRBJ2-6): GAGVSQTPSNKVTEKGKYVELRCDPISGHTALYWYRQSLGQGPEFLIYFQGTGAADDSGLPNDRFFAVRPEGSVSTLKIQRTERGDSAVYLCASSLTIVVPGAGANVLTFGAGSRLTVL.

The chain joins TRBV12-3 or TRBV12-4 to TRBJ2-1; D perhaps matches TRBD2 (5 bases). V was cut by 4 bases and J by 6 bases, with 10 bases left in between. The CDR3 is made up of 13 amino acids. For the CDR3, the DNA is TGTGCCAGCAGTTCCGGTGGGAGCAATGAGCAGTTCTTC. It codes for CASSSGGSNEQFF.

This clonotype was seen a single time. The genes are TRBV9 and TRBJ2-7, with a tentative D call TRBD2 (6 bases). From germline, CDR1 is SGDLS and CDR2 YYNGEE. Deletions cut 4 bases from V and 5 bases from J, with 19 bases between. The CDR3 is made up of 15 amino acids. The CDR3 sequence: CASSRPGAGTHEQYF. In DNA form, the CDR3 reads TGTGCCAGCAGCAGACCGGGAGCGGGTACACACGAGCAGTACTTC.

The rearrangement links TRBV7-8 to TRBJ2-2; the match to TRBD2 covers 12 bases. With 6 bases clipped from V and 0 bases from J, the junction kept 8 bases outside the gene matches. Per germline, CDR1 SGHVS and CDR2 FQNEAQ. The length of the CDR3 is 18 residues. The CDR3 loop reads CASSSGTSGLSNTGELFF. CDR3 coding DNA: TGTGCCAGCAGTTCCGGGACTAGCGGGCTGTCGAACACCGGGGAGCTGTTTTTT. The full variable domain, completed using reference TRBV7-8 and TRBJ2-2, is GAGVSQSPRYKVAKRGQDVALRCDPISGHVSLFWYQQALGQGPEFLTYFQNEAQLDKSGLPSDRFFAERPEGSVSTLKIQRTQQEDSAVYLCASSSGTSGLSNTGELFFGEGSRLTVL.

This clonotype has a handful of counts. The CDR3 region has the DNA TGTGCCAGCAGTGAAGGTGATCTCACGTGGGGGAACACTGAAGCTTTCTTT. It encodes CASSEGDLTWGNTEAFF. The chain has TRBV2 and TRBJ1-1, with unresolved D. The CDR3 totals 17 residues. Trimming left V 1 base short and J 1 base short, with 16 bases between. Germline values: CDR1 SNHLY, CDR2 FYNNEI. The variable domain in full, completed from reference TRBV2 and TRBJ1-1, reads EPEVTQTPSHQVTQMGQEVILRCVPISNHLYFYWYRQILGQKVEFLVSFYNNEISEKSEIFDDQFSVERPDGSNFTLKIRSTKLEDSAMYFCASSEGDLTWGNTEAFFGQGTRLTVV.

The chain is built from TRBV2 and TRBJ2-2, with a tentative D call TRBD1 (6 bases). The V end was cut by 6 bases, the J end by 6 bases, with 17 bases between. Germline-derived CDR1 and CDR2 are SNHLY and FYNNEI. This CDR3 is 15 amino acids long. CDR3 coding DNA: TGTGCCAGCAGCCAGGGGCTATACATCTCCGGGGAGCTGTTTTTT. Protein product: CASSQGLYISGELFF. Looking up the rest from reference TRBV2 and TRBJ2-2 gives the full variable domain: EPEVTQTPSHQVTQMGQEVILRCVPISNHLYFYWYRQILGQKVEFLVSFYNNEISEKSEIFDDQFSVERPDGSNFTLKIRSTKLEDSAMYFCASSQGLYISGELFFGEGSRLTVL.

This clonotype was observed a few times. This chain links TRBV4-1 with TRBJ1-2; maybe TRBD1 (6 bases). Trimming took off 1 base at V and 8 bases at J, with 20 bases between the two ends. Germline loops: CDR1 MGHRA, CDR2 YSYEKL. This CDR3 has 16 residues. CDR3 loop: CASSQVSQGINVGYTF. CDR3 nucleotides: TGCGCCAGCAGCCAAGTTTCACAGGGAATCAACGTCGGCTACACCTTC.

This clonotype appeared a few times. The genes are TRBV7-9 and TRBJ1-2, with D uncertain. V lost 1 base, J lost 6 bases, and 6 bases lay in between. The CDR3 has 12 residues. The V gene's germline CDR1 is SEHNR and CDR2 FQNEAQ (reference sequence). The CDR3: CASSLEGNGYTF. The DNA of the CDR3 is TGTGCCAGCAGCTTAGAAGGGAATGGCTACACCTTC.